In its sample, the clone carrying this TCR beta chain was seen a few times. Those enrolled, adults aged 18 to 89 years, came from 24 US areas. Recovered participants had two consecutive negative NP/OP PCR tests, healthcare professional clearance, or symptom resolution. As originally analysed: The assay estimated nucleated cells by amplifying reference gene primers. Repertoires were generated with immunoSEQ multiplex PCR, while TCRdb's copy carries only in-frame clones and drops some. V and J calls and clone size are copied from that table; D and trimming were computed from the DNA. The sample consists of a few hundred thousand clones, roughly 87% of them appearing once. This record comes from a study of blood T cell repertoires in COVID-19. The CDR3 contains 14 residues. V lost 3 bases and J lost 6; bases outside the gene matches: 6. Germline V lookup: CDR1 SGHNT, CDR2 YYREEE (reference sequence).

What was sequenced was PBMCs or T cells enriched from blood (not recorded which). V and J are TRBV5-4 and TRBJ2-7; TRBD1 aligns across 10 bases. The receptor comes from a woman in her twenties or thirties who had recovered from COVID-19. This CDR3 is CASSWDRGSSEQYF. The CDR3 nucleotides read TGTGCCAGCAGCTGGGACAGGGGTTCGTCCGAGCAGTACTTC.